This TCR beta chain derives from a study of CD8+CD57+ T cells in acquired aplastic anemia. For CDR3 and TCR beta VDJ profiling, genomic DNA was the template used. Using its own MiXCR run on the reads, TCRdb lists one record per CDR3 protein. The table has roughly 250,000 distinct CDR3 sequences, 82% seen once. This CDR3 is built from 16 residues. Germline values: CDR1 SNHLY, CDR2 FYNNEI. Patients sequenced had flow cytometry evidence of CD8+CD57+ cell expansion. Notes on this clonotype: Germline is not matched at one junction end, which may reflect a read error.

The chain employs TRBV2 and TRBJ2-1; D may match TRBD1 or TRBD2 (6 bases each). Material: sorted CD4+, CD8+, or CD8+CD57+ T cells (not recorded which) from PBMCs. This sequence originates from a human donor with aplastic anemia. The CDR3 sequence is CASGDGGANTQDYDPF. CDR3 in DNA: TGTGCCAGCGGGGACGGGGGCGCAAATACGCAGGATTATGACCCATTC.